This TCR beta chain derives from a study of T cell changes during pregnancy in multiple sclerosis. TCRdb's table, derived via immunoSEQ multiplex PCR, lists solely in-frame clones and lacks some. The table lists 90,000 to 120,000 clones, roughly 92% of them singletons, with around 1.2% in the top ten. This clone appeared a single time. This specimen was peripheral blood, taken in the second trimester of pregnancy. This sequence was found in a female donor with multiple sclerosis, enrolled in a pregnancy study.

The CDR3 reads CASSEGRKDSPLHF. CDR3 nucleotides: TGTGCCAGCAGTGAGGGCAGGAAGGATTCACCCCTCCACTTT. V and J are TRBV2 and TRBJ1-6; D is uncertain. Germline values: CDR1 SNHLY, CDR2 FYNNEI. CDR3 length: 14 amino acids. V was pared by 3 bases and J by 8 bases, with 11 bases between.